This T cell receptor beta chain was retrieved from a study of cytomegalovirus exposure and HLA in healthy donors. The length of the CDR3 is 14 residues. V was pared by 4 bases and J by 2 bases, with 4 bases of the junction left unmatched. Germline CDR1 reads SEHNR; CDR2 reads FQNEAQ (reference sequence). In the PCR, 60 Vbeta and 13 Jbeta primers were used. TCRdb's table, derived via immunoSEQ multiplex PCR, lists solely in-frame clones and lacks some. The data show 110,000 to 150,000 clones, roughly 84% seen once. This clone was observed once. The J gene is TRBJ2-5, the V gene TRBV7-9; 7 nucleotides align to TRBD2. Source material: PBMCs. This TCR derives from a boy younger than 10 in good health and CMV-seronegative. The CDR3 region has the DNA TGTGCCAGCAGCTCCCCGGGACTACAAGAGACCCAGTACTTC. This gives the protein CASSSPGLQETQYF.